The 3 T cell receptor beta chains below all came from one sample that was sequenced in a study of T cells after yellow fever vaccination. TCRdb recomputed calls from the 5' RACE reads with MiXCR, one row per CDR3 protein. This table has just under 600,000 distinct CDR3 sequences, roughly 13% appearing once. The input for sequencing was PBMCs, taken on the day of the yellow fever booster vaccination. These receptors originate from a man aged 30 to 39 who received the YFV17D yellow fever vaccine.

This clonotype was observed a handful of times. A clone one base away is much larger, so this may be a read error. This rearrangement joins TRBV6-5 to TRBJ2-7, with no clear D. V was cut by 2 bases and J by 5 bases, with 4 bases left in between. Germline-derived CDR1 and CDR2 are MNHEY and SVGAGI. The CDR3 spans 11 residues. The CDR3 DNA reads TGTGCCAGCAGTTACGGTCACGAGCAGTACTTC. It yields the protein CASSYGHEQYF.

The J gene is TRBJ1-6, the V gene TRBV20-1; TRBD1 aligns across 9 bases. Per germline, CDR1 DFQATT and CDR2 SNEGSKA (reference sequence). The ends lost 6 bases at V and 11 bases at J; junction bases unmatched: 8. The CDR3 has 13 amino acids. The CDR3 reads CSAPGTGLTPLHF. CDR3 nucleotides: TGCAGTGCCCCCGGGACAGGGCTAACACCCCTCCACTTT.

This clonotype was counted only a few times. V and J are TRBV28 and TRBJ1-2, with D unclear. CDR1 and CDR2 (germline): MDHEN, SYDVKM. The germline V and J ends were trimmed by 2 bases and 2 bases, with 6 bases remaining between them. The CDR3 runs to 13 residues. CDR3 bases: TGTGCCAGCAGTTTAAGCCTAAACTATGGCTACACCTTC. Its translation: CASSLSLNYGYTF.